The following is a T cell receptor (beta chain) sequence with its context. The target antigen is unknown. This CDR3 is built from 13 residues. CDR1 is SGHNT and CDR2 is YYREEE in the germline V gene (reference sequence). The V gene lost 5 bases and the J gene lost 1 base, with 9 bases spanning the gap. The entry originates in a study of cytomegalovirus exposure and HLA in healthy donors. Study-level results: A missense DCLRE1C variant was associated with V- and J-gene trimming of TCR beta chains in a later analysis, and an independent cohort replicated the association. Researchers catalogued about 160 TCR beta chains as cytomegalovirus-associated.

Among the donors, all were healthy bone marrow donors. Both 60 Vbeta primers and 13 Jbeta primers went into the PCR. Data came from immunoSEQ multiplex PCR; TCRdb stores just in-frame clones and leaves some out. The sample contains about 210,000 clones, 82% of which appear only once. The sequenced sample consisted of PBMCs. This receptor was identified in a man between 40 and 49 years old in good health and CMV-seropositive. The chain uses TRBV5-4 and TRBJ1-1; D ambiguous. CDR3 sequence reads: CASSKTRNTEAFF. CDR3 DNA sequence: TGTGCCAGCAGTAAGACAAGGAACACTGAAGCTTTCTTT.